This entry features one TCR beta chain sequence. What it recognizes is unknown. The data are from a study of CXCR3-negative and CXCR3-positive naive CD8 T cells. Germline values: CDR1 DFQATT, CDR2 SNEGSKA (reference sequence). The CDR3 covers 14 residues. cDNA libraries for TRB were generated by 5' RACE incorporating UMI labels. TCRdb reprocessed the 5' RACE reads; each CDR3 protein has one entry and no DNA is given. The table lists some 120,000 distinct CDR3 sequences, with about 0.62% in the top ten. The study, taken as a whole, reports: CXCR3-positive naive cells carried more hydrophobic TRB CDR3s than CXCR3-negative naive cells did.

The rearrangement joins TRBV20-1 to TRBJ2-7. The clonotype comes from a human donor in good health. Some clones in this sample may be carry-over from other donors' samples. The sample was naive CXCR3+ CD8+ T cells from blood. Subset denoted: CD45RO-CCR7+CD27+CD95- naive CD8+ T cells expressing CXCR3 (TNR3+). The CDR3 protein is CSAINLTGSYEQYF.